Listed below are T cell receptor beta chains from one sample, sequenced in a study of blood T cell repertoires in COVID-19. Sequencing used immunoSEQ multiplex PCR; TCRdb keeps in-frame clones, though not all of them. The sample has roughly 250,000 clones, around 90% seen once. The sequenced sample consisted of peripheral blood. These receptors all come from a woman aged 25 to 39 with acute or convalescent COVID-19. CDR3s include the opening cysteine and the closing phenylalanine or tryptophan. The D gene is left open where the match is weak. The size entry is marked missing in some rows and otherwise reads once, few, many or a size class.

TRBV7-8	-	TRBJ2-3	TRBD2	TGTGCCAGCATGGGCGGGAGGGCCCAAGATACGCAGTATTTT	CASMGGRAQDTQYF
TRBV10-3	-	TRBJ2-2	TRBD1	TGTGCCATCAGTGAGACCGGGACAGGGAACACCGGGGAGCTGTTTTTT	CAISETGTGNTGELFF
TRBV11-2	-	TRBJ2-3	TRBD1	TGTGCCAGCAGCCGTGGGACAGGGGGCACAGATACGCAGTATTTT	CASSRGTGGTDTQYF
TRBV27	-	TRBJ1-5	-	TGTGCCAGCAGTTTAAAGGGGGGGAGTAGGCCCCAGCATTTT	CASSLKGGSRPQHF
TRBV4-3	once	TRBJ2-3	TRBD1	TGCGCCAGCAGCAGCGGGACAGGGGTGTCTGATACGCAGTATTTT	CASSSGTGVSDTQYF
TRBV6-1	once	TRBJ2-7	-	TGTGCCAGCAGTGAGGGGGCAGGGGAATTCGACGAGCAGTACTTC	CASSEGAGEFDEQYF
TRBV18	-	TRBJ2-5	-	TGTGCCAGCTCACCCAACCAAGAGACCCAGTACTTC	CASSPNQETQYF
TRBV18	-	TRBJ1-5	TRBD1	TGTGCCAGCTCCCACCAAGGGACAGGGGTCCAGGGGTGGCGCAATCAGCCCCAGCATTTT	CASSHQGTGVQGWRNQPQHF
TRBV24-1	-	TRBJ2-1	-	TGTGCCACCAGTGATCCCGGTATTTCGAGCTCCTACAATGAGCAGTTCTTC	CATSDPGISSSYNEQFF
TRBV7-2	-	TRBJ1-6	TRBD1	TGTGCCAGCAGCAGAGACGGACAGGGGTATTCACCCCTCCACTTT	CASSRDGQGYSPLHF
TRBV19	-	TRBJ1-1	-	TGTGCCAGTATCCCGCGGGAGGGCACTGAAGCTTTCTTT	CASIPREGTEAFF
TRBV11-2	-	TRBJ2-3	-	TGTGCCAGCAGCTTAGTCTGGGGGGTTGATACGCAGTATTTT	CASSLVWGVDTQYF
TRBV5-1	-	TRBJ2-4	TRBD2	TGCGCCAGCAGCTCCGACCCATGGGGGGGAGTCAAAAACATTCAGTACTTC	CASSSDPWGGVKNIQYF
TRBV24-1	-	TRBJ2-2	-	TGTGCCACCAGTGACTCCCTCCAGGGTAGAGCCGGGGAGCTGTTTTTT	CATSDSLQGRAGELFF
TRBV7-8	-	TRBJ2-1	TRBD2	TGTGCCAGCAGCATTAGCGGGGCCTCCTACAATGAGCAGTTCTTC	CASSISGASYNEQFF
TRBV19	-	TRBJ1-3	-	TGTGCCAGTAGACGTACAGGGCTCTCTGGAAACACCATATATTTT	CASRRTGLSGNTIYF
TRBV9	-	TRBJ2-7	-	TGTGCCAGCAGCGTAGAACAGGGACCCTACGAGCAGTACTTC	CASSVEQGPYEQYF
TRBV7-2	-	TRBJ2-5	-	TGTGCCAGCAGCTTTCAGGGGGGAGGAGAGACCCAGTACTTC	CASSFQGGGETQYF
TRBV9	-	TRBJ2-1	-	TGTGCCAGCAGCGTTTGGGTGGGGGCCGAGAGTGAGCAGTTCTTC	CASSVWVGAESEQFF
TRBV7-8	-	TRBJ1-5	-	TGTGCCAGCAGCTCGGACAGCGCAAATCAGCCCCAGCATTTT	CASSSDSANQPQHF
TRBV3-1/TRBV3-2	-	TRBJ2-3	TRBD2	TGTGCCAGCAGGCCTGGACTAGCGGGAGCTGGTACGCAGTATTTT	CASRPGLAGAGTQYF
TRBV16	-	TRBJ1-6	-	TGTGCCAGCAGCTCCACAGGGATTAATTCACCCCTCCACTTT	CASSSTGINSPLHF
TRBV6-1	-	TRBJ1-5	-	TGTGCCAGCAGTGGGACAGCCGCGGTTCGAGATCAGCCCCAGCATTTT	CASSGTAAVRDQPQHF
TRBV28	-	TRBJ2-7	-	TGTGCCAGCAGTCACCAAGTCGGAGGGGTCCCCGAGCAGTACTTC	CASSHQVGGVPEQYF
TRBV6-2/TRBV6-3	-	TRBJ2-1	-	TGTGCCAGCAGCCAGACGTCAGCGGGTGAGCAGTTCTTC	CASSQTSAGEQFF